A selection of T cell receptor beta chains follows, all from one sample in a study of cytomegalovirus exposure and HLA in healthy donors. Profiled with immunoSEQ multiplex PCR; TCRdb holds only in-frame clones, not every one. This table has about 190,000 clones, about 86% appearing once. The source material was PBMCs. The receptors here all came from a woman aged 18-35 years in good health and CMV-seropositive. CDR3s include the opening cysteine and the closing phenylalanine or tryptophan. D genes are given only for firm matches.

CASRTGENTEAFF	-	TRBJ1-1	TRBV2
CASSLNTGVFAF	TRBD1	TRBJ1-2	TRBV5-1
CASSQPGQGAKTQYF	TRBD1	TRBJ2-5	TRBV23-1
CAIARAEANYGYTF	-	TRBJ1-2	TRBV10-3
CASSVWERTDTQYF	-	TRBJ2-3	TRBV9
CATAWGPGDYEQYF	-	TRBJ2-7	TRBV7-6
CASIGWWGREAFF	-	TRBJ1-1	TRBV2
CASSLRLAGYEQYF	TRBD2	TRBJ2-7	TRBV4-2
CASSSRQGILQETQYF	TRBD1	TRBJ2-5	TRBV5-6
CASSFGQEYNSPLHF	TRBD1	TRBJ1-6	TRBV7-9
CASSSRRQGRGTGELFF	TRBD1	TRBJ2-2	TRBV13
CASSLYQGLREKLFF	-	TRBJ1-4	TRBV7-8
CASGTSGQGFETQYF	TRBD1	TRBJ2-5	TRBV12-5
CASWASRYEQFF	-	TRBJ2-1	TRBV27
CASSSDRRLNSPLHF	-	TRBJ1-6	TRBV5-1
CASSQEMGRQGYSEQYF	TRBD1	TRBJ2-7	TRBV4-1
CASRIRGYGTDTQYF	TRBD1	TRBJ2-3	TRBV6-5
CASSAPPGEDTQYF	-	TRBJ2-3	TRBV9
CASSQDEGALRDEQYF	TRBD1	TRBJ2-7	TRBV14
CATGPGRNGYTF	-	TRBJ1-2	TRBV2
CASSLNAGGMNTEAFF	TRBD1	TRBJ1-1	TRBV7-3
CASRRVAGGPDEQYF	TRBD2	TRBJ2-7	TRBV6-5
CASSWEGQGFSPLHF	TRBD1	TRBJ1-6	TRBV5-1
CASSPPGGRTFSSGANVLTF	-	TRBJ2-6	TRBV21-1
CASSFTGGLNEQFF	TRBD1	TRBJ2-1	TRBV27
CASSPLPSGGKKTGQYF	TRBD2	TRBJ2-7	TRBV27
CASSSYGLAGGINIQYF	TRBD2	TRBJ2-4	TRBV7-8
CASLGLASNEQYF	TRBD2	TRBJ2-7	TRBV2
CASSLGGGEQFF	-	TRBJ2-1	TRBV9
CASSQSQGIYEQYF	TRBD1	TRBJ2-7	TRBV4-1
CASSQWAIEAGGAGELFF	TRBD2	TRBJ2-2	TRBV4-1
CASSLAHSNYGYTF	-	TRBJ1-2	TRBV5-1
CASSLTDKYGYTF	-	TRBJ1-2	TRBV7-3
CASSLGESYEQYF	-	TRBJ2-7	TRBV5-4
CASSLVGALWNTEAFF	-	TRBJ1-1	TRBV5-1
CASSVLTGRYEKLFF	TRBD1	TRBJ1-4	TRBV19
CASSVVRGTTPQYF	-	TRBJ2-7	TRBV9
CASSVGQGFSPLHF	TRBD1	TRBJ1-6	TRBV9
CASSVFAGGPDEQYF	TRBD2	TRBJ2-7	TRBV6-1
CASSQGFGTEAFF	-	TRBJ1-1	TRBV4-2
CASKWDREYNEQFF	TRBD1	TRBJ2-1	TRBV6-5
CASRGNKGYTEAFF	-	TRBJ1-1	TRBV2
CASSVEDRVSEAFF	TRBD1	TRBJ1-1	TRBV2
CASNQPSSETQYF	-	TRBJ2-5	TRBV6-5
CASSELSGSYEQYF	-	TRBJ2-7	TRBV6-1
CARSLTRSGANVLTF	-	TRBJ2-6	TRBV5-3
CASSLGSGFTEAFF	-	TRBJ1-1	TRBV5-1
CASSFYPGTRGFVAEQFF	TRBD2	TRBJ2-1	TRBV5-8